This T cell receptor (beta chain) came from a study of blood T cell repertoires in COVID-19. Study-wide background: Acute and convalescent COVID-19 specimens originated in the United States, Italy and Spain. Sample material is recorded as cDNA or gDNA derived from T cells, B-cell-depleted T cells, or PBMCs.

In the original processing: Amplification with reference gene primers provided the estimates of nucleated cell counts. Sequencing used immunoSEQ multiplex PCR; TCRdb keeps in-frame clones, though not all of them. V and J calls and clone size come straight from that table; D and trimming were deduced from the DNA. The repertoire holds 87,000 or so clones, approximately 79% seen once, with roughly 15% in the top ten. Germline assignment: CDR1 SGHRS and CDR2 YFSETQ. The V segment lost 2 bases and the J segment 5 bases; nucleotides outside the gene matches: 7. The CDR3 length is 16 residues. Input material: peripheral blood. The TCR originated in a woman aged 80 or over with active or convalescent COVID-19. V and J are TRBV5-1 and TRBJ2-1; TRBD2 matches at 10 bases. The CDR3 sequence: CASSLSGRGSNNEQFF. The CDR3 nucleotides read TGCGCCAGCAGCTTAAGCGGGAGGGGTAGTAACAATGAGCAGTTCTTC.